Each of the 6 T cell receptor beta chains below was sequenced from the same sample in a study of T cell repertoires in cytomegalovirus infection. No antigen is known for these receptors. TCRdb re-derived calls from the reads in MiXCR, one entry per CDR3 protein. The sample includes about 770,000 distinct CDR3 sequences, 25% to 35% of them seen just once. The starting material was cultured CD8+ T cells from PBMCs, obtained from culture after CMV antigen stimulation. The receptors were gathered from a human donor in good health (CMV status not recorded). Some clones in this sample may be carry-over from other donors' samples.

This clonotype was recorded only once. The gene calls are TRBV20-1 and TRBJ1-5; possibly TRBD1 for D (6 bases). V was shortened by 5 bases and J by 4 bases, with 15 bases between the two germline ends. The germline CDR1 and CDR2 sequences are DFQATT and SNEGSKA (reference sequence). This CDR3 spans 14 amino acids. Here the CDR3 DNA reads TGCAGTGCTCCTGAACAGGGCCGAAATCAGCCCCAGCATTTT. It encodes CSAPEQGRNQPQHF.

The table lists this clonotype with many counts. V gene TRBV7-6 combines with J gene TRBJ1-1; 10 bases match TRBD1. This CDR3 is 19 amino acids long. Trimming at V came to 6 bases and at J to 0 bases, leaving 16 bases not matched to a gene. Germline V gives CDR1 SGHVS, CDR2 FNYEAQ. The CDR3 sequence is CASSVGTGAGTFLNTEAFF. The CDR3 nucleotides are TGTGCCAGCAGTGTGGGGACAGGGGCAGGTACCTTCTTGAACACTGAAGCTTTCTTT.

This chain connects TRBV7-4 to TRBJ2-3; tentative D call: TRBD2 (5 bases). This CDR3 comprises 11 residues. Trimming took off 5 bases at V and 11 bases at J, with 11 bases between the two ends. Germline loops: CDR1 SGHVT, CDR2 SQSDAQ. As DNA, the CDR3 is TGTGCCAGCAGCCCGGGGTTTGAGCAGTATTTT. Its protein is CASSPGFEQYF.

This clonotype was seen repeatedly, ten times or more. In DNA, the CDR3 is TGTGCCAGCAGTCACGGGGGGACCCAGTACTTC. Translated: CASSHGGTQYF. The J gene is TRBJ2-5, the V gene TRBV6-2 or TRBV6-3, with a tentative D call TRBD2 (6 bases). The length of the CDR3 is 11 residues. Germline-derived CDR1 and CDR2 are MNHEY and SVGEGT. V lost 5 bases and J lost 7, with 8 bases in between.

The chain couples TRBV24-1 to TRBJ2-3, with 8 bases fitting TRBD1. The CDR3 is 13 amino acids. V shed 3 bases and J 14 bases; nucleotides not matched to a gene: 9. Germline CDR1 is KGHDR and CDR2 is SFDVKD. The CDR3 DNA follows: TGTGCCACCAGTGATCGTGGACAGGGCCGAAGGTATTTT. Its translation: CATSDRGQGRRYF.

The chain carries TRBV10-3 and TRBJ1-1; D gene uncertain. Per the germline V gene, CDR1 is ENHRY and CDR2 is SYGVKD. The CDR3 has 14 amino acids. Trimming removed 8 bases at V and 1 base at J, with 14 bases between. The CDR3 sequence: CAIGGWEKNTEAFF. The DNA of the CDR3 is TGTGCCATCGGCGGATGGGAAAAGAACACTGAAGCTTTCTTT.